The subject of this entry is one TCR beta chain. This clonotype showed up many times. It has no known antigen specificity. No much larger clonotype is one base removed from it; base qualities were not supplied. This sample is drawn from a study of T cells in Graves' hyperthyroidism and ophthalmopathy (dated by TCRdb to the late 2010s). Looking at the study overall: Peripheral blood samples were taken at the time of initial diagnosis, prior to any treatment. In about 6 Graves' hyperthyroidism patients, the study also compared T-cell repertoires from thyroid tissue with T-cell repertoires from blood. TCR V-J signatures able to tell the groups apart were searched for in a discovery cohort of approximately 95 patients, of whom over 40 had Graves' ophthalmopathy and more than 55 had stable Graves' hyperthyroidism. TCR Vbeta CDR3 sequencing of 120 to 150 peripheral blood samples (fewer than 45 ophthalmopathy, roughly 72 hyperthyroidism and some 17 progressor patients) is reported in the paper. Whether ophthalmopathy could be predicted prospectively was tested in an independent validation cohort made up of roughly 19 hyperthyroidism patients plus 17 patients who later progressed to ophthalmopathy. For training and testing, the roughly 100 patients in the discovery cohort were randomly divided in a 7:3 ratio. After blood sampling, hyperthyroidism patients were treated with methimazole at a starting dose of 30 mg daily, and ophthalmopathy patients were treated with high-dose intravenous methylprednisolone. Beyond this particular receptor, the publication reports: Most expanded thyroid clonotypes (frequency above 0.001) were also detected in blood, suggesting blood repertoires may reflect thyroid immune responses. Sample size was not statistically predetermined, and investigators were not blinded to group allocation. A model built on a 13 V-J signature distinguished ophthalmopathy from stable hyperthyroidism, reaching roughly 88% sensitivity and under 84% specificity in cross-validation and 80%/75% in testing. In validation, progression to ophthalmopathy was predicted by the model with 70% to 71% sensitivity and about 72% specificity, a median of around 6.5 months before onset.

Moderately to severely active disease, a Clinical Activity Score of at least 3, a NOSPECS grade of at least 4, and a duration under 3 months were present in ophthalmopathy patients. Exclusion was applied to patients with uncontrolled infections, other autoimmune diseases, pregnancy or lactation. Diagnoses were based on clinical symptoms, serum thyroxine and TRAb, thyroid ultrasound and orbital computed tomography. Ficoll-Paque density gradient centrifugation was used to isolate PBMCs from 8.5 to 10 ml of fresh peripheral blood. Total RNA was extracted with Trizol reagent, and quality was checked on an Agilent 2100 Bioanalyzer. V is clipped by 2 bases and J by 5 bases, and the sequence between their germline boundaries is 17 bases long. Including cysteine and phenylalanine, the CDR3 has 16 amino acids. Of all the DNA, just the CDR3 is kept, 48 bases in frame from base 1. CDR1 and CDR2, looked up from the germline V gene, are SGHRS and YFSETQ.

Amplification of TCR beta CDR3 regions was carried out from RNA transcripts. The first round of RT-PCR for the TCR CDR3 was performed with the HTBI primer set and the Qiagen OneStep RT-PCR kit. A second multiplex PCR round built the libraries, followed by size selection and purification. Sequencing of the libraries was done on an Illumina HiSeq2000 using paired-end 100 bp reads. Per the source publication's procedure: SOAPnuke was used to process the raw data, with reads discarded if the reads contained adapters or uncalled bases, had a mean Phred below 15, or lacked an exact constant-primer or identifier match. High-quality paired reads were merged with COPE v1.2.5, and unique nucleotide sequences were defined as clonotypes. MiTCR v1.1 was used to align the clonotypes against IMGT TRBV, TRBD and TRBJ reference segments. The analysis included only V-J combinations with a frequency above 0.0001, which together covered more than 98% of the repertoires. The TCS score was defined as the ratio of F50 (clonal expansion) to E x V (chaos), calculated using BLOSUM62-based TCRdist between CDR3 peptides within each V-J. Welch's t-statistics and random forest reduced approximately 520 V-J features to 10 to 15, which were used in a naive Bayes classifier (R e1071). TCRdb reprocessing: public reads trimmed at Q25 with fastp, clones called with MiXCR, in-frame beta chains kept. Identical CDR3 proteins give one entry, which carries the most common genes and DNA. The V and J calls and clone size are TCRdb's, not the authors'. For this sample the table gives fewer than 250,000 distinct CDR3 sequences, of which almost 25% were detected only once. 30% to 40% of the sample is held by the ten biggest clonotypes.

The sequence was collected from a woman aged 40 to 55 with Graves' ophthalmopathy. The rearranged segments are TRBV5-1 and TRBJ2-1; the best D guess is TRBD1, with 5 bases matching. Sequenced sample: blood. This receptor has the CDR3 CASSFWGYTSHNEQFF. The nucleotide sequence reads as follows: TGCGCCAGCAGCTTCTGGGGCTATACTTCCCACAATGAGCAGTTCTTC.